The next 19 T cell receptor beta chains were all read from a single sample in a study of human T cells and chemical hapten exposure (dated by TCRdb to about 2021). The sample's time point label, in plain terms: pre-sensitization, week 0. This specimen's treatment or condition label, per the study, means: therapeutic diphenylcyclopropenone sensitization with weekly scalp DPC. Library preparation was by RACE. TCRdb lists the instrument as NextSeq 500. TCRdb's own reprocessing of the public reads used fastp at Q25 and MiXCR and kept productive beta chains. Rows merge per CDR3 protein into single entries with the most common DNA and genes. A total of roughly 60,000 distinct CDR3 sequences appear in this sample, about 7% of them only once. Together, the top ten hold approximately 1.6% of the sample. The sample in question was whole blood, obtained in connection with sensitization to the hapten diphenylcyclopropenone (DPC). These receptors were taken from a woman aged 25-40 years with alopecia areata. Some clones in this sample may be carry-over from other donors' samples.

This clonotype was seen ten or more times. CDR3 residues: CASSGTQWADTQYF. CDR3 coding DNA: TGTGCCAGCAGCGGGACTCAGTGGGCAGATACGCAGTATTTT. The chain uses TRBV9 and TRBJ2-3; D perhaps matches TRBD2 (5 bases). The V end lost 3 bases, the J end lost 4 bases, and 12 bases lay between the germline ends. The CDR3 is 14 residues long. Per germline, CDR1 SGDLS and CDR2 YYNGEE.

This clonotype appeared a few times. The V gene is TRBV19, the J gene TRBJ1-2; 8 bases align to TRBD1. CDR3 length equals 14 residues. Germline CDR1 LNHDA, CDR2 SQIVND (reference sequence). The junction had 4 bases not matched to a gene; V was cut back by 1 base and J by 6 bases. The DNA for the CDR3 is TGTGCCAGTAGTATAGTCGCAGGGGGCGATGGCTACACCTTC. Translated: CASSIVAGGDGYTF.

The table lists this clonotype with many counts. The chain combines TRBV20-1 with TRBJ1-4, with D unclear. Trimming left V 2 bases short and J 5 bases short, with 12 bases between. The germline V gene encodes CDR1 DFQATT and CDR2 SNEGSKA (reference sequence). The CDR3 has 14 residues. The CDR3 loop is CSARPWQSNEKLFF. The CDR3 coding sequence is TGCAGTGCTAGACCATGGCAGTCGAATGAAAAACTGTTTTTT.

The J gene is TRBJ2-7, the V gene TRBV12-3 or TRBV12-4; TRBD2 matches 14 bases. The CDR3 is made up of 17 amino acids. V dropped 3 bases and J dropped 6; count of bases not matched to a gene: 10. CDR3 sequence (DNA): TGTGCCAGCAGTTTGGGACTAGCGGGGGTTCTCCGGAGCGAGCAGTACTTC. Translating gives CASSLGLAGVLRSEQYF.

The CDR3 coding sequence is TGTGCCAGCAGTTCTAGAACGGAAATCCATGGCTACACCTTC. As protein: CASSSRTEIHGYTF. The chain couples TRBV6-2 or TRBV6-3 to TRBJ1-2; D is uncertain. Germline V lookup: CDR1 MNHEY, CDR2 SVGEGT. Trimming left V 4 bases short and J 6 bases short, with 15 bases between. The CDR3 runs to 14 residues.

Many counts were recorded for this clonotype. This chain joins TRBV11-3 and TRBJ2-1, with TRBD2 identical over 8 bases. The CDR3 is made up of 14 amino acids. Trimming at V came to 1 base and at J to 4 bases, leaving 0 bases not matched to a gene. In germline, CDR1 is SGHNT, CDR2 YENEEA. The CDR3 protein is CASSLVAGYNEQFF. The CDR3 nucleotides are TGTGCCAGCAGCTTAGTAGCGGGGTACAATGAGCAGTTCTTC.

This clonotype has at least ten counts. The rearrangement uses TRBV20-1 and TRBJ2-1; D is ambiguous. The CDR3 contains 11 residues. CDR1 is DFQATT, CDR2 SNEGSKA, per germline (reference sequence). With 5 bases removed from V and 6 bases from J, the gap between germline ends came to 8 bases. CDR3 sequence: CSAVGLNEQFF. CDR3 DNA: TGCAGTGCTGTCGGCCTCAATGAGCAGTTCTTC.

This clonotype has ten or more counts. V is TRBV19 and J is TRBJ1-2; 9 nucleotides align to TRBD1. This CDR3 has 18 amino acids. V was pared by 0 bases and J by 7 bases, with 15 bases of the junction left unmatched. Germline CDR1 reads LNHDA; CDR2 reads SQIVND (reference sequence). CDR3 in DNA: TGTGCCAGTAGTATAGACACCGGACAGGGGATTCCCCTCGTTGGCTACACCTTC. Its translation: CASSIDTGQGIPLVGYTF.

There are many counts of this clonotype. This rearrangement joins TRBV20-1 to TRBJ2-3, with D possibly being TRBD1 or TRBD2 (6 bases each). Germline lookup yields CDR1 DFQATT and CDR2 SNEGSKA (reference sequence). V lost 5 bases, J lost 2 bases, and 14 bases lay in between. The CDR3 has 14 amino acids. CDR3 in amino acids: CSAPGGGTTDTQYF. The CDR3 DNA reads TGCAGTGCTCCCGGGGGCGGTACCACAGATACGCAGTATTTT.

This clonotype was seen at least ten times. The gene calls are TRBV6-5 and TRBJ2-3; D is unclear. The germline V gene has CDR1 MNHEY and CDR2 SVGAGI. V was trimmed by 0 bases and J by 12 bases, leaving 13 bases between them. The CDR3 sequence is 13 residues long. The CDR3 sequence: CASSYSTQRDQYF. In nucleotides, the CDR3 is TGTGCCAGCAGTTACTCGACACAACGAGATCAGTATTTT.

This clonotype was seen many times. The V call is TRBV6-5, the J call TRBJ1-6; tentative D call: TRBD1 (5 bases). Germline CDR1 and CDR2: MNHEY and SVGAGI. The CDR3 spans 15 residues. The germline V and J ends were trimmed by 0 bases and 7 bases, with 10 bases remaining between them. In DNA, the CDR3 is TGTGCCAGCAGTTACTCCACATACAGGAATTCACCCCTCCACTTT. The encoded protein is CASSYSTYRNSPLHF.

This clonotype appeared many times. The V gene is TRBV19, the J gene TRBJ1-3; 12 nucleotides match TRBD1. Germline CDR1 LNHDA, CDR2 SQIVND (reference sequence). The CDR3 has 13 amino acids. Germline trimming cut 9 bases from V and 14 bases from J; bases unmatched to any gene: 11. Here the CDR3 DNA reads TGTGCCAGCCGGCCCGGGACAGGGGGCGACCTATATTTT. Protein: CASRPGTGGDLYF.

This clonotype was found once. The V and J genes are TRBV5-4 and TRBJ2-1, with TRBD2 matching over 8 bases. The CDR3 is 16 amino acids. Germline CDR1 reads SGHNT; CDR2 reads YYREEE (reference sequence). V shed 0 bases and J 4 bases; nucleotides not matched to a gene: 6. The chain's CDR3 is CASSLGGGGPYNEQFF. CDR3 nucleotides: TGTGCCAGCAGCTTGGGCGGCGGGGGGCCTTACAATGAGCAGTTCTTC.

This clonotype has ten or more counts. The chain combines TRBV4-1 with TRBJ2-2, with TRBD2 identical over 13 bases. The trim removed 4 bases at V and 2 bases at J, leaving 10 bases unmatched. Germline V lookup: CDR1 MGHRA, CDR2 YSYEKL. The CDR3 is 19 amino acids. As DNA, the CDR3 is TGCGCCAGCAGCCCATTAGGACTAGCGGGGGCCGTTAACACCGGGGAGCTGTTTTTT. The encoded protein is CASSPLGLAGAVNTGELFF.

This clonotype was recorded many times. The V and J genes are TRBV15 and TRBJ1-2; D not resolved. CDR1 and CDR2 from the germline V gene are LNHNV and YYDKDF (reference sequence). V was pared by 5 bases and J by 8 bases, with 21 bases between. The CDR3 consists of 15 residues. The CDR3 loop is CATSRSTQELGGYTF. DNA for the CDR3: TGTGCCACCAGCCGTAGTACCCAGGAGTTGGGCGGCTACACCTTC.

This clonotype has a count of ten or more. Here the CDR3 reads CASSVRGGYTSKTQYF. The CDR3 DNA reads TGTGCCAGCAGCGTGCGCGGGGGCTACACTTCGAAGACCCAGTACTTC. V gene TRBV9 combines with J gene TRBJ2-5; D is perhaps TRBD2 (7 bases). This CDR3 region has 16 residues. The V gene lost 2 bases and the J gene lost 6 bases, with 20 bases spanning the gap. CDR1 is SGDLS and CDR2 is YYNGEE in the germline V gene.

This clonotype came up many times. The chain recombines TRBV7-8 with TRBJ1-5, with no clear D. V was clipped by 3 bases and J by 0 bases, with 9 bases between them. The CDR3 is 15 amino acids. Per germline, CDR1 SGHVS and CDR2 FQNEAQ. The CDR3 protein is CASSLADYSNQPQHF. CDR3 DNA: TGTGCCAGCAGCTTGGCCGATTATAGCAATCAGCCCCAGCATTTT.

This clonotype was recorded at least ten times. The chain employs TRBV5-1 and TRBJ2-2, with D perhaps TRBD1 (6 bases). Germline V gene sequence: CDR1 SGHRS, CDR2 YFSETQ. Trimming left V 1 base short and J 1 base short, with 8 bases between. The CDR3 totals 15 residues. CDR3 residues: CASSLTGQNTGELFF. The CDR3 nucleotides are TGCGCCAGCAGCTTGACGGGACAGAACACCGGGGAGCTGTTTTTT.

About this clonotype itself: Just one base apart from a much larger clone, this may be a read error. The genes are TRBV13 and TRBJ2-5, with TRBD2 identical over 8 bases. This CDR3 is 14 amino acids long. Germline assignment: CDR1 PRHDT and CDR2 FYEKMQ (reference sequence). The CDR3 reads CVSSSRGGRETQYF. CDR3 DNA: TGTGTCAGCAGCTCCCGGGGGGGCCGGGAGACCCAGTACTTC.